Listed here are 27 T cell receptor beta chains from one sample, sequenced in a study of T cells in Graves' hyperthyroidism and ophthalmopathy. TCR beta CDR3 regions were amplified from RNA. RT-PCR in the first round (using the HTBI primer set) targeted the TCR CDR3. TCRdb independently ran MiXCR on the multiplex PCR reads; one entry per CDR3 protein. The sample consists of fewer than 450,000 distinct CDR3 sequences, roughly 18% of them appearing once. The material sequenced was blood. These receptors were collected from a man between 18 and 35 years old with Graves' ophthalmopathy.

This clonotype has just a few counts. The CDR3 nucleotides are TGTGCCAGCAGCCCGGTCGGGGGGGACTCGGATACGCAGTATTTT. Protein sequence: CASSPVGGDSDTQYF. The chain has TRBV9 and TRBJ2-3; 8 positions agree with TRBD2. Germline assignment: CDR1 SGDLS and CDR2 YYNGEE. V was clipped by 4 bases and J by 6 bases; unmatched bases: 10. The CDR3 is 15 residues long.

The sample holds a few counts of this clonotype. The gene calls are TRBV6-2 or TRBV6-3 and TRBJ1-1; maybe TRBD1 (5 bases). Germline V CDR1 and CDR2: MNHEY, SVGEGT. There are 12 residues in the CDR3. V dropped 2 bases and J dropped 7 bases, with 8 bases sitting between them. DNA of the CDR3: TGTGCCAGCAGTTACGGGACGGATGAAGCTTTCTTT. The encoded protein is CASSYGTDEAFF.

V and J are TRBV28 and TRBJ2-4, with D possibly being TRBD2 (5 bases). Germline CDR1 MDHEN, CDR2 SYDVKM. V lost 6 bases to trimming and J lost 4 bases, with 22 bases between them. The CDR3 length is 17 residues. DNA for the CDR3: TGTGCCAGCAGCGGCCCCCCATGGGGAGACGGTAAAAACATTCAGTACTTC. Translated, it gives CASSGPPWGDGKNIQYF.

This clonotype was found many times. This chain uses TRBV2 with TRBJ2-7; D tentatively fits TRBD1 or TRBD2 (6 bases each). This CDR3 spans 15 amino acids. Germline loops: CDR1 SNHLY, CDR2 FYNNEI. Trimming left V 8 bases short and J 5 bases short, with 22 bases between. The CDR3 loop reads CASGGGGPPRDEQYF. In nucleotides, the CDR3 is TGTGCCAGCGGCGGTGGGGGGCCCCCAAGAGACGAGCAGTACTTC.

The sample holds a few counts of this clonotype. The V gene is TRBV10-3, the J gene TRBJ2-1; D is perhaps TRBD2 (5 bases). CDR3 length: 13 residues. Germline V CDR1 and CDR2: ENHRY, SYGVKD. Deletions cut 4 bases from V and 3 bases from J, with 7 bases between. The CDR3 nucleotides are TGTGCCATCAGTGTAGAGGGCTACAATGAGCAGTTCTTC. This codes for CAISVEGYNEQFF.

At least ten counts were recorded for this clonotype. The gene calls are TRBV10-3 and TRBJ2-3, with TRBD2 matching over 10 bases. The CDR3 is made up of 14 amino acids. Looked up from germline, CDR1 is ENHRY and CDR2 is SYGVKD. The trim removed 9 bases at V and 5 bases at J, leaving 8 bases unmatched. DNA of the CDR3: TGTGCCATACGGTCTAGCGGGGGCGGAGATACGCAGTATTTT. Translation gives CAIRSSGGGDTQYF.

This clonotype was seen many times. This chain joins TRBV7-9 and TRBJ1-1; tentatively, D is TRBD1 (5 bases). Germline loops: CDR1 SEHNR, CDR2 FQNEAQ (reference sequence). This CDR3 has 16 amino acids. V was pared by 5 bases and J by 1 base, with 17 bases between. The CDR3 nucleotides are TGTGCCAGCAGCCCAGCCGGCGGACAAGAGAACACTGAAGCTTTCTTT. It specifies CASSPAGGQENTEAFF.

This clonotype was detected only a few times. The CDR3 nucleotides read TGTGCCAGCAGCCAAGATATACAGGGTTCTTCACCCCTCCACTTT. Translated: CASSQDIQGSSPLHF. The chain has TRBV3-1 and TRBJ1-6, with D possibly being TRBD1 (6 bases). The CDR3 is made up of 15 amino acids. The V and J ends lost 0 bases and 9 bases respectively, with 12 bases between them. The germline gives CDR1 LGHDT, CDR2 YNNKEL (reference sequence).

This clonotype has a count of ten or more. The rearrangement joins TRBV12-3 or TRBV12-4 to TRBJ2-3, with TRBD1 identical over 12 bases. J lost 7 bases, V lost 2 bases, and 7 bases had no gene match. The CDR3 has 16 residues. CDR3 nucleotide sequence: TGTGCCAGCAGTTTAATGCTGGGACAGGGGGCGAATACGCAGTATTTT. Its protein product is CASSLMLGQGANTQYF.

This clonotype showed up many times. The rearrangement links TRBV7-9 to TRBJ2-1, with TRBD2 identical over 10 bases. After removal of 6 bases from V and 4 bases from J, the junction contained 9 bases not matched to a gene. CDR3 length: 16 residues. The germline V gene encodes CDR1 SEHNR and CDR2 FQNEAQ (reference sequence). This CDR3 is CASSRDSSGGYNEQFF. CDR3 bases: TGTGCCAGCAGTCGGGACTCTAGCGGGGGATACAATGAGCAGTTCTTC.

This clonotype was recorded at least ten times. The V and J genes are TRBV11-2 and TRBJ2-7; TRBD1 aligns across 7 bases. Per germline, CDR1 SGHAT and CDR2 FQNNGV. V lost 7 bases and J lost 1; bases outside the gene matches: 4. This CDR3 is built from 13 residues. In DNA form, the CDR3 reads TGTGCCAGCACGAGGGACAGATCCTACGAGCAGTACTTC. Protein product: CASTRDRSYEQYF.

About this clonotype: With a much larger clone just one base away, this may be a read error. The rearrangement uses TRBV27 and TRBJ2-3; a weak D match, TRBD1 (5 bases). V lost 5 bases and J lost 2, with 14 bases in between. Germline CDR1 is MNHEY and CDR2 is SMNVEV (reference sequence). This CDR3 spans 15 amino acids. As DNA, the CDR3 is TGTGCCAGCAGTGACGACAGTCGGCACACAGATACGCAGTATTTT. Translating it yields CASSDDSRHTDTQYF.

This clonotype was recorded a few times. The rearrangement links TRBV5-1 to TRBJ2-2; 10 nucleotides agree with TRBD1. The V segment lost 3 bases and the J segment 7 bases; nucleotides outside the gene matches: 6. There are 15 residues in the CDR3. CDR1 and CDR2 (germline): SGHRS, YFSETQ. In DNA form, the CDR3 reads TGCGCCAGCAGCTCGGACAGGGGGGGCGACGGGGAGCTGTTTTTT. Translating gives CASSSDRGGDGELFF.

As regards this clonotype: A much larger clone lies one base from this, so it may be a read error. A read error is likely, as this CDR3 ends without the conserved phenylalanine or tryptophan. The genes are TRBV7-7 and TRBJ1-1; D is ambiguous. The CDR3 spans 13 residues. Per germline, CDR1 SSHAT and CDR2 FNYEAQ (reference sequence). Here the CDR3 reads CASSFSKNTEAFL. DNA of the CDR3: TGTGCTAGCAGCTTCTCGAAGAACACTGAAGCTTTCCTT.

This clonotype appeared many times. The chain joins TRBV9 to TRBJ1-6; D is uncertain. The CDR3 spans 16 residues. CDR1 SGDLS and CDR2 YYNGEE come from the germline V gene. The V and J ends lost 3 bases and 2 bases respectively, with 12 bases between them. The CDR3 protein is CASSASSETYNSPLHF. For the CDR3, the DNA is TGTGCCAGCAGCGCCTCTTCAGAGACCTATAATTCACCCCTCCACTTT.

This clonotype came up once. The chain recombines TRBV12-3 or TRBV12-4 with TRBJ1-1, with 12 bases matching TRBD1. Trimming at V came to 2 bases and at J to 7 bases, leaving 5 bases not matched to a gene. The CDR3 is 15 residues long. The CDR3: CASSLPRDRGLEAFF. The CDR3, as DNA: TGTGCCAGCAGTTTACCCCGGGACAGGGGGCTTGAAGCTTTCTTT.

In nucleotides, the CDR3 is TGTGCCAGCAGCCCCGCGAGCAGCCTTCCAACTAATGAAAAACTGTTTTTT. This encodes CASSPASSLPTNEKLFF. V and J are TRBV5-8 and TRBJ1-4; no definite D call. Germline CDR1 is SGHTS and CDR2 is YDEGEE. The CDR3 extends over 17 amino acids. Trimming shortened V by 4 bases and J by 0 bases, and 16 bases separated the two germline ends.

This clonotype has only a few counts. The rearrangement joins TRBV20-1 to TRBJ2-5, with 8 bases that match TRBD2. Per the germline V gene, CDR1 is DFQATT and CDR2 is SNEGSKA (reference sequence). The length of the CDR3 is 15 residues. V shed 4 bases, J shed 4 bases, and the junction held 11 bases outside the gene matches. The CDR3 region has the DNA TGCAGTGCTACCCGAGGTAGCGGGGTATCAGAGACCCAGTACTTC. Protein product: CSATRGSGVSETQYF.

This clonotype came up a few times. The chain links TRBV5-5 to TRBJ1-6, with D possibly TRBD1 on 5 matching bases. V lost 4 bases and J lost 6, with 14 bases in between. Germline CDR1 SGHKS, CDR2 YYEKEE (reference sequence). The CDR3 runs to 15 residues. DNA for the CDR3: TGTGCCAGCAGCCTAGGGGAAAGGGCTAATTCACCCCTCCACTTT. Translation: CASSLGERANSPLHF.

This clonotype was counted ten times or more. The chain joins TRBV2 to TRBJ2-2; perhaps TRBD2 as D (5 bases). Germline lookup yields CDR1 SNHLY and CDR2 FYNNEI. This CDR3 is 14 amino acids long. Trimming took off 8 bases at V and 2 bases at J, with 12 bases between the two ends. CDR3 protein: CASGGRVNTGELFF. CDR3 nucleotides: TGTGCCAGCGGAGGAAGGGTAAACACCGGGGAGCTGTTTTTT.

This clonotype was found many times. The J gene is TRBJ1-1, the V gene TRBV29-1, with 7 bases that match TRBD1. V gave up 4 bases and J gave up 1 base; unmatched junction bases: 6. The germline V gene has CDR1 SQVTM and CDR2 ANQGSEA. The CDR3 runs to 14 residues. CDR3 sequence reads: CSVGTGGPNTEAFF. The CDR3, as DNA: TGCAGCGTTGGGACAGGTGGACCGAACACTGAAGCTTTCTTT.

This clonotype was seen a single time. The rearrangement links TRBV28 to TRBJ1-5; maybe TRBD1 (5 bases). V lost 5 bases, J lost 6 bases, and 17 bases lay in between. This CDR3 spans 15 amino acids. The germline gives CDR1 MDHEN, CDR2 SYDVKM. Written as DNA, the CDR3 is TGTGCCAGCAGTGATCGACCTCAGGGAAGTCAGCCCCAGCATTTT. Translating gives CASSDRPQGSQPQHF.

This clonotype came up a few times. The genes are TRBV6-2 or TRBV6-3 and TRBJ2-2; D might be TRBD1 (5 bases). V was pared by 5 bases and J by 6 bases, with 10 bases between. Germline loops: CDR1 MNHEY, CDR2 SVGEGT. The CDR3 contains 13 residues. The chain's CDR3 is CASSQGAAGELFF. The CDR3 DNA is TGTGCCAGCAGTCAAGGGGCTGCCGGGGAGCTGTTTTTT.

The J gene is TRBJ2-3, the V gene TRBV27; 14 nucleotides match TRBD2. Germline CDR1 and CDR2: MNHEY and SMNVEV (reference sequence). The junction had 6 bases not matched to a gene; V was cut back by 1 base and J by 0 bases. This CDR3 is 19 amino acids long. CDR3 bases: TGTGCCAGCAGTTTATGGGGGACTAGCGGGGGCCCTAGCACAGATACGCAGTATTTT. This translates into CASSLWGTSGGPSTDTQYF.

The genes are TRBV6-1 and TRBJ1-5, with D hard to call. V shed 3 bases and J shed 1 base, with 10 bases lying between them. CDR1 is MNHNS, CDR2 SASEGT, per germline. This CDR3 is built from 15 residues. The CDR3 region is CASSDRRASNQPQHF. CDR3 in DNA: TGTGCCAGCAGTGATCGTAGGGCCAGCAATCAGCCCCAGCATTTT.

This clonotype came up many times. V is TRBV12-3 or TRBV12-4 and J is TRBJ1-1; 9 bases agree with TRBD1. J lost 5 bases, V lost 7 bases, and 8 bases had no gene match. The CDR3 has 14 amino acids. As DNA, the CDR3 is TGTGCCAGCACCAGACAGGGGGGCCTTACTGAAGCTTTCTTT. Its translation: CASTRQGGLTEAFF.

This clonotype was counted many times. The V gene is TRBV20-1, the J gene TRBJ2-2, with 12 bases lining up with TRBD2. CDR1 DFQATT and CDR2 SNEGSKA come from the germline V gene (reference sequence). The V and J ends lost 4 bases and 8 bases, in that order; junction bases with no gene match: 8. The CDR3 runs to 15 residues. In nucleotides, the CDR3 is TGCAGTGCTACTAGCGGGGGGGCGGGGACAGGGGAGCTGTTTTTT. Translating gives CSATSGGAGTGELFF.